This T cell receptor (beta chain) was sequenced for a study of T-cell reconstitution after alpha-beta-depleted transplantation in children (TCRdb year 2016). Regarding the complete study: T-cell immune reconstitution after TCRalphabeta/CD19-depleted allogeneic hematopoietic cell transplantation in children was quantitatively tracked in the study by means of TCR repertoire profiling. The study at large found these results: In some patients, high TCRbeta diversity at day 60 was attributed to recipient T cells and intrathymic progenitors that had survived conditioning. Over the following months the frequencies of hyperexpanded clones went down, and after one year T-cell counts and TCRbeta diversity were mostly credited to newly produced T cells. Apparently early alphabetaT-cell count recovery about two months after transplant reportedly relied on only several hundred rapidly expanded clones derived from non-depleted graft cells.

Receptors were amplified or captured by PCR. Sequencing used an Illumina HiSeq 2500. To normalize quantification of the TCRbeta repertoire, the TCR libraries were built with molecular barcoding that relied on unique molecular identifiers. TCRdb redid the processing of the public reads, applying fastp at Q25 and MiXCR, and retained in-frame beta chains. For every CDR3 protein sequence, its rows merge into one entry that carries the most common genes and DNA. This sample lists around 500,000 distinct CDR3 sequences; 23% were detected once. The ten most abundant clones make up 11% to 15% of the sample. This clonotype appeared a few times. The antigen it recognizes is unknown. No base quality information exists; no much larger clone differs at one position. This specimen's treatment or condition label, interpreted: allogeneic hematopoietic cell transplantation with graft depleted of TCRalphabeta T cells and CD19 B cells. The transplant recipients were children given TCRalphabeta/CD19-depleted allogeneic hematopoietic cell grafts.

This clonotype was obtained from a boy under two years old who had a stem cell transplant for acute myeloid leukemia, so the T cells may come from the graft donor. The sample in question was PBMCs, mostly from graft donor cells, obtained 360 days after TCRalphabeta/CD19-depleted stem cell transplant.

The DNA reads TGTGCCAGCAGCCCCGCCCGTAACGAGCAGTACTTC. This encodes CASSPARNEQYF. The chain joins TRBV14 to TRBJ2-7, with no D gene named confidently. From the germline V gene, CDR1 is SGHDN and CDR2 is FVKESK. The CDR3, from cysteine to phenylalanine, totals 12 residues. Kept here is only the CDR3 DNA, which spans 36 bases and is read in frame from base 1. V sheds 4 bases and J sheds 5 bases, leaving 9 bases between their ends.